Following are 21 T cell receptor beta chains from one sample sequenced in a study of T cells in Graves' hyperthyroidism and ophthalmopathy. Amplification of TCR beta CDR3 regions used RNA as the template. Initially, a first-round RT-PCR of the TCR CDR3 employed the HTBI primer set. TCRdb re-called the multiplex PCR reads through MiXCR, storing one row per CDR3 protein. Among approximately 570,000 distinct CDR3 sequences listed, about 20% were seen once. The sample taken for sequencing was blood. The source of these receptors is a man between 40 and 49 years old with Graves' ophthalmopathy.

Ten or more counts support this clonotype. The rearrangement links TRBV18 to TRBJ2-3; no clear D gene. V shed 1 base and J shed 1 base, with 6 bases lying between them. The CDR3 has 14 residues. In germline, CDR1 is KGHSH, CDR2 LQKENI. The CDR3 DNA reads TGTGCCAGCTCACCACAGTTAGGCACAGATACGCAGTATTTT. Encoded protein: CASSPQLGTDTQYF.

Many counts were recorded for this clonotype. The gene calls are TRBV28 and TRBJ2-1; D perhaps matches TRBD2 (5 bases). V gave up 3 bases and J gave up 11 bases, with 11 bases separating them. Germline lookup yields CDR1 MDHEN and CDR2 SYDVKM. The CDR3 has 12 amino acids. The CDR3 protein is CASSLRAPQQFF. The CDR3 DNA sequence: TGTGCCAGCAGTTTGAGGGCCCCTCAGCAGTTCTTC.

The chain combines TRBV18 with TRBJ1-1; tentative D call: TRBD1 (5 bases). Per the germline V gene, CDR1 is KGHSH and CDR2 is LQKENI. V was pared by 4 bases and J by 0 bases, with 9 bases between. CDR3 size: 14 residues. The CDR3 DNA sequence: TGTGCCAGCTCACAGGACAACTTGAACACTGAAGCTTTCTTT. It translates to CASSQDNLNTEAFF.

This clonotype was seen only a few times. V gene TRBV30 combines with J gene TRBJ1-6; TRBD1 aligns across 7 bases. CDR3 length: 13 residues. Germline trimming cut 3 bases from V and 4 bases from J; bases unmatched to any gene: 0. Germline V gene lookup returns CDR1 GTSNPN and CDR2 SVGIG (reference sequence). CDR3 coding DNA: TGTGCCTGGAGCAGGGGGTATAATTCACCCCTCCACTTT. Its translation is CAWSRGYNSPLHF.

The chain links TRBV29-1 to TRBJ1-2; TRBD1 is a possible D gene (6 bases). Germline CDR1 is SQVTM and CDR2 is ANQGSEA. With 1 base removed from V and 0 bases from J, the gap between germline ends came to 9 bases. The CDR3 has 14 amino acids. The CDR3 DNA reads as TGCAGCGTTGAAGTCAGGGGCTCTAACTATGGCTACACCTTC. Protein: CSVEVRGSNYGYTF. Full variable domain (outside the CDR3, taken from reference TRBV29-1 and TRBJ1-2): SAVISQKPSRDICQRGTSLTIQCQVDSQVTMMFWYRQQPGQSLTLIATANQGSEATYESGFVIDKFPISRPNLTFSTLTVSNMSPEDSSIYLCSVEVRGSNYGYTFGSGTRLTVV.

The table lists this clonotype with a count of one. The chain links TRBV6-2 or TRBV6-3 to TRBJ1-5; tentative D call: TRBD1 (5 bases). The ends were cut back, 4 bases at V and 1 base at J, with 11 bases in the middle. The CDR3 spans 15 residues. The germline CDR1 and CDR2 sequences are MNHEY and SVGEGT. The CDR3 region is CASSFWQGSNQPQHF. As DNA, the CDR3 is TGTGCCAGCAGTTTTTGGCAGGGCAGCAATCAGCCCCAGCATTTT.

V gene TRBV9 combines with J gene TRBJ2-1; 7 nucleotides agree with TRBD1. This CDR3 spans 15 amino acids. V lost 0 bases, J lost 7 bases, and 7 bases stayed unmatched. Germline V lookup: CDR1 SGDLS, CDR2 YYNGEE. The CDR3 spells CASSVGAGGINEQFF. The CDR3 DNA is TGTGCCAGCAGCGTAGGGGCAGGGGGAATAAATGAGCAGTTCTTC.

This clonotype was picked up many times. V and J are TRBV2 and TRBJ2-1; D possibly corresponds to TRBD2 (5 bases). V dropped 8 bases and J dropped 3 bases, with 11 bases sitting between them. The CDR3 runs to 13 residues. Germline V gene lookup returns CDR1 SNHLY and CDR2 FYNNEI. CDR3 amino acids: CASVRAGYNEQFF. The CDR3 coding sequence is TGTGCCAGCGTGAGGGCAGGCTACAATGAGCAGTTCTTC.

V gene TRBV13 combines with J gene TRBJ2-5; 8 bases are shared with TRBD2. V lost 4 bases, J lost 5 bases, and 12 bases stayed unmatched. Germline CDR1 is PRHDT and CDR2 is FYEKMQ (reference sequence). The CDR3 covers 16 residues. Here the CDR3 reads CASSSRASGLRETQYF. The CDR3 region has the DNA TGTGCCAGCAGCTCCCGCGCTAGCGGGTTGCGGGAGACCCAGTACTTC.

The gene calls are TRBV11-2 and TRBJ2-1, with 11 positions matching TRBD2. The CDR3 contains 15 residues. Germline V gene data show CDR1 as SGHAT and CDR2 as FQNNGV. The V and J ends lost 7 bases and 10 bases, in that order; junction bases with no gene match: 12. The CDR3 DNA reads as TGTGCCAGCATCCACGGACTAGCGGGCGGTCGGGAGCAGTTCTTC. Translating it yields CASIHGLAGGREQFF.

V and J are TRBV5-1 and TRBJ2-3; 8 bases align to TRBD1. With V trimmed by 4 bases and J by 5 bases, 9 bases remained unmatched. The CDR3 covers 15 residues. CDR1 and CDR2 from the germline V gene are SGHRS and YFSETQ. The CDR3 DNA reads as TGCGCCAGCAGCCTCGACAGGGGAGGTCTAGATACGCAGTATTTT. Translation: CASSLDRGGLDTQYF.

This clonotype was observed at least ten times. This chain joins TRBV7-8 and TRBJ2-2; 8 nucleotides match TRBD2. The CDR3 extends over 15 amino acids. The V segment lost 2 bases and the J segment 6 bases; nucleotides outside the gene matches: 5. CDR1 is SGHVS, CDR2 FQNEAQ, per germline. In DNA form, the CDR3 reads TGTGCCAGCAGCTTATTTCGGGGGGGCTCCGGGGAGCTGTTTTTT. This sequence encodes CASSLFRGGSGELFF.

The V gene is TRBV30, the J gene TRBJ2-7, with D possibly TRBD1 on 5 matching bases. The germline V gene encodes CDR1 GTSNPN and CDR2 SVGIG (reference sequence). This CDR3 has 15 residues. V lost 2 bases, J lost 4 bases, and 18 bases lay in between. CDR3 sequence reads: CAWSLHTGSLYEQYF. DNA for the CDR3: TGTGCCTGGAGTCTCCACACAGGAAGCCTGTACGAGCAGTACTTC.

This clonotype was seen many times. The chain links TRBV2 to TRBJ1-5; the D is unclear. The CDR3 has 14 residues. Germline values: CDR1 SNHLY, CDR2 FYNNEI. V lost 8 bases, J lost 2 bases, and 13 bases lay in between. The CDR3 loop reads CASSREVGNQPQHF. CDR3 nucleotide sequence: TGTGCCAGCTCGAGGGAAGTGGGCAATCAGCCCCAGCATTTT. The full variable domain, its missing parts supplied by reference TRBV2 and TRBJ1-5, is EPEVTQTPSHQVTQMGQEVILRCVPISNHLYFYWYRQILGQKVEFLVSFYNNEISEKSEIFDDQFSVERPDGSNFTLKIRSTKLEDSAMYFCASSREVGNQPQHFGDGTRLSIL.

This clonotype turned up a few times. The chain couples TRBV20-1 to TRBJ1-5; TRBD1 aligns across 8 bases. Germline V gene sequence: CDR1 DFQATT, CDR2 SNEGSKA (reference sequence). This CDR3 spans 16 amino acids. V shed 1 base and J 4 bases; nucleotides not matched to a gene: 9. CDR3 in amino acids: CSARVVLGQGNQPQHF. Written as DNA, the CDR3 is TGCAGTGCTAGAGTGGTCCTTGGACAGGGTAATCAGCCCCAGCATTTT.

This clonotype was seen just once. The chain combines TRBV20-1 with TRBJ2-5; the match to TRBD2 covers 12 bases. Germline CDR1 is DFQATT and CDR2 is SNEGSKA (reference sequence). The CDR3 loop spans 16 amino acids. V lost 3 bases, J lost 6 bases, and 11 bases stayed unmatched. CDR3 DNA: TGCAGTGCTAGTCCTAGCGGGAGGGCCGGGGGGAAGACCCAGTACTTC. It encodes CSASPSGRAGGKTQYF.

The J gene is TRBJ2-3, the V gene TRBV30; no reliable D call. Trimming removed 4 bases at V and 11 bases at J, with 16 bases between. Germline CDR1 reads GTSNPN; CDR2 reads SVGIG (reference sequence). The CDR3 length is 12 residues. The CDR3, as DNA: TGTGCCTGGACCCCTGGCCACGGTGAGCAGTATTTT. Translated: CAWTPGHGEQYF.

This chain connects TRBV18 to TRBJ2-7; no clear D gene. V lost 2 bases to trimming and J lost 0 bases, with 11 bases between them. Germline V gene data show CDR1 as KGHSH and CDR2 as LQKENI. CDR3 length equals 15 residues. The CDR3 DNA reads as TGTGCCAGCTCACCAACGACAAGGAGCTCCTACGAGCAGTACTTC. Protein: CASSPTTRSSYEQYF.

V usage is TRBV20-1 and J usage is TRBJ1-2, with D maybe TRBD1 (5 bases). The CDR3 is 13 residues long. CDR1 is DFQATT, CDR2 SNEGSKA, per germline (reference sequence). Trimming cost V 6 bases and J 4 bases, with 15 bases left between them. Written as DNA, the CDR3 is TGCAGTGCCAATCCGGGACGTATCTATGGCTACACCTTC. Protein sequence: CSANPGRIYGYTF.

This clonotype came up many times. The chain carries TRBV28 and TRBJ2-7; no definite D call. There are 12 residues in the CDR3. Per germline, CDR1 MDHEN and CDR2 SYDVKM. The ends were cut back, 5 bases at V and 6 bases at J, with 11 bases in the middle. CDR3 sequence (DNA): TGTGCCAGCAGTCTCTCATGGGGCGAGCAGTACTTC. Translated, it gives CASSLSWGEQYF.

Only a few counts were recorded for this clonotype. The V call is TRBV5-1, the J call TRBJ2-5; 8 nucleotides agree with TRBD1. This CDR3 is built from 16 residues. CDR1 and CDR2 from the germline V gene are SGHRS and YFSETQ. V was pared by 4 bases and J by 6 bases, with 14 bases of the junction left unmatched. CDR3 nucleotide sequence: TGCGCCAGCAGCACCTTACCGGGACAGGTCTCGCAGACCCAGTACTTC. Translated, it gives CASSTLPGQVSQTQYF.